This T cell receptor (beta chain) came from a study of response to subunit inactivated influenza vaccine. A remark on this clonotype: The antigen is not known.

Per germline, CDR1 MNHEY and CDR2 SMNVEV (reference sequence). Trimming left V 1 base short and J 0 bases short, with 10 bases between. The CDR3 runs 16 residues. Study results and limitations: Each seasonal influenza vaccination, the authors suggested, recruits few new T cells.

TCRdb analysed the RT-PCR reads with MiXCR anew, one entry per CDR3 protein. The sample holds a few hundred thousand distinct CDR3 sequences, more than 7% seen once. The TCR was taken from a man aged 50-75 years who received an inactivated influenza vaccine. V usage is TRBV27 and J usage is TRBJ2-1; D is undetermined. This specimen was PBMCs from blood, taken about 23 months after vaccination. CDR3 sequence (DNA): TGTGCCAGCAGTTTATATATGTCGAGCTCCTACAATGAGCAGTTCTTC. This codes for CASSLYMSSSYNEQFF.